The 30 T cell receptor beta chains below come from one sample, sequenced in a study of cytomegalovirus exposure and HLA in healthy donors. PCR involved 60 Vbeta and 13 Jbeta primers. Profiling relied on immunoSEQ multiplex PCR, and the TCRdb table lists in-frame clones only, not all of them. The sample has 90,000 to 120,000 clones; 81% are singletons. Specimen: PBMCs. The source is a man aged 30 to 39 in good health and CMV-seronegative.

V usage is TRBV6-5 and J usage is TRBJ2-5; D gene uncertain. The V end lost 0 bases, the J end lost 5 bases, and 13 bases lay between the germline ends. CDR3 length equals 15 residues. The V gene's germline CDR1 is MNHEY and CDR2 SVGAGI. The CDR3 region is CASSYSPTPWETQYF. DNA of the CDR3: TGTGCCAGCAGTTACTCCCCAACTCCCTGGGAGACCCAGTACTTC.

The chain couples TRBV7-6 to TRBJ1-5, with 9 bases lining up with TRBD1. The CDR3 runs 15 residues. Germline lookup yields CDR1 SGHVS and CDR2 FNYEAQ. Trimming removed 5 bases from V and 7 bases from J; junction bases left unmatched: 9. CDR3 loop: CASSPEGQGLQPQHF. The DNA of the CDR3 is TGTGCCAGCAGCCCAGAGGGACAGGGCTTGCAGCCCCAGCATTTT.

V and J are TRBV9 and TRBJ2-1; the match to TRBD2 covers 9 bases. Germline V gene data show CDR1 as SGDLS and CDR2 as YYNGEE. The J segment lost 4 bases and the V segment lost 2 bases, leaving 4 bases of the junction unmatched. This CDR3 is built from 15 residues. Here the CDR3 DNA reads TGTGCCAGCAGCGTCGGCGGGGGGGGTTACAATGAGCAGTTCTTC. This encodes CASSVGGGGYNEQFF.

The genes are TRBV7-3 and TRBJ1-2; 9 nucleotides align to TRBD1. The CDR3 is 14 residues long. Trimming took 5 bases from V and 4 from J; bases not matched to a gene: 5. CDR1 and CDR2 from the germline V gene are SGHTA and FQGTGA. CDR3 bases: TGTGCCAGCAGCACTGGACAGGGGCCCTATGGCTACACCTTC. This sequence encodes CASSTGQGPYGYTF. The full variable domain, rest sourced from reference TRBV7-3 and TRBJ1-2, is GAGVSQTPSNKVTEKGKYVELRCDPISGHTALYWYRQSLGQGPEFLIYFQGTGAADDSGLPNDRFFAVRPEGSVSTLKIQRTERGDSAVYLCASSTGQGPYGYTFGSGTRLTVV.

The V gene is TRBV5-4, the J gene TRBJ2-2; 7 nucleotides agree with TRBD2. Germline V gene sequence: CDR1 SGHNT, CDR2 YYREEE (reference sequence). The V and J ends lost 2 bases and 5 bases, in that order; junction bases with no gene match: 15. The CDR3 is 18 amino acids. The CDR3, as DNA: TGTGCCAGCAGCTTAGGGGTCAGCGGGATCGGGCGGACCGGGGAGCTGTTTTTT. Encoded protein: CASSLGVSGIGRTGELFF.

The rearrangement joins TRBV5-4 to TRBJ2-2; D gene unclear. Germline assignment: CDR1 SGHNT and CDR2 YYREEE (reference sequence). The CDR3 has 16 amino acids. The V gene lost 1 base and the J gene lost 0 bases, with 10 bases spanning the gap. The chain's CDR3 is CASSLRFLSNTGELFF. The CDR3 nucleotides are TGTGCCAGCAGCTTGCGGTTCCTATCGAACACCGGGGAGCTGTTTTTT.

This clone was observed once. CDR3 sequence (DNA): TGTGCCAGCTCACCACCGATTCGGGGAGTCGCTGAAGCTTTCTTT. This gives the protein CASSPPIRGVAEAFF. The chain is built from TRBV18 and TRBJ1-1; D is uncertain. Trimming removed 0 bases from V and 6 bases from J, with 14 bases in between. CDR1 and CDR2 from the germline V gene are KGHSH and LQKENI. The CDR3 spans 15 residues.

The chain recombines TRBV9 with TRBJ2-7, with 13 bases fitting TRBD2. Germline CDR1 SGDLS, CDR2 YYNGEE. Germline trimming cut 3 bases from V and 6 bases from J; bases unmatched to any gene: 6. The CDR3 spans 15 residues. CDR3 loop: CASSGGLAGEGEQYF. Written as DNA, the CDR3 is TGTGCCAGCAGCGGAGGACTAGCGGGAGAGGGCGAGCAGTACTTC.

The J gene is TRBJ1-5, the V gene TRBV4-1, with TRBD1 as a possible D gene (5 bases). The ends were cut back, 4 bases at V and 4 bases at J, with 20 bases in the middle. Germline CDR1 and CDR2: MGHRA and YSYEKL. This CDR3 is built from 17 residues. CDR3 sequence: CASSRGGSDFMNQPQHF. CDR3 nucleotide sequence: TGCGCCAGCAGCCGTGGGGGGTCCGATTTTATGAATCAGCCCCAGCATTTT.

The rearrangement links TRBV5-1 to TRBJ2-3, with a possible D match to TRBD1 (6 bases). This CDR3 comprises 14 residues. Germline values: CDR1 SGHRS, CDR2 YFSETQ. Deletions cut 4 bases from V and 0 bases from J, with 9 bases between. In DNA form, the CDR3 reads TGCGCCAGCAGCCATGGACAGAGCACAGATACGCAGTATTTT. Protein product: CASSHGQSTDTQYF.

In its sample, this clone was seen a few times. The chain uses TRBV4-1 and TRBJ1-1, with D uncertain. The germline gives CDR1 MGHRA, CDR2 YSYEKL. CDR3 length: 12 amino acids. Trimming pared 0 bases from V and 11 bases from J, leaving 10 bases between. The CDR3, as DNA: TGCGCCAGCAGCCAAGATTCGGGGTGGGCTTTCTTT. Protein: CASSQDSGWAFF.

This sequence joins TRBV29-1 and TRBJ1-2; 10 bases agree with TRBD1. There are 16 residues in the CDR3. V shed 6 bases and J 1 base; nucleotides not matched to a gene: 11. Germline V gene lookup returns CDR1 SQVTM and CDR2 ANQGSEA. CDR3 sequence: CSVRDRGPSINYGYTF. DNA for the CDR3: TGCAGCGTGAGGGACAGGGGCCCTTCCATTAACTATGGCTACACCTTC.

This clone has just a few counts. The rearrangement joins TRBV11-2 to TRBJ2-6, with a possible D match to TRBD1 (6 bases). V lost 4 bases to trimming and J lost 2 bases, with 15 bases between them. Germline CDR1 reads SGHAT; CDR2 reads FQNNGV. The CDR3 extends over 17 amino acids. Here the CDR3 DNA reads TGTGCCAGCAGCTGGGGCCGGCAGGGGACTGGGGCCAACGTCCTGACTTTC. Encoded protein: CASSWGRQGTGANVLTF. Supplemented by reference TRBV11-2 and TRBJ2-6, the full variable domain reads EAGVAQSPRYKIIEKRQSVAFWCNPISGHATLYWYQQILGQGPKLLIQFQNNGVVDDSQLPKDRFSAERLKGVDSTLKIQPAKLEDSAVYLCASSWGRQGTGANVLTFGAGSRLTVL.

The DNA of the CDR3 is TGTGCCAGCAGCTTGGGACAGCTCTACGAGCAGTACTTC. Protein sequence: CASSLGQLYEQYF. This chain uses TRBV5-6 with TRBJ2-7, with D perhaps matching TRBD1 (5 bases). V gave up 0 bases and J gave up 3 bases, with 7 bases separating them. CDR1 and CDR2 (germline): SGHDT, YYEEEE. This CDR3 comprises 13 residues.

The V call is TRBV12-5, the J call TRBJ2-6; 9 bases are a match to TRBD2. The CDR3 loop spans 20 amino acids. Germline V gene lookup returns CDR1 LGHNT and CDR2 FRNRAP. V shed 6 bases and J 0 bases; nucleotides not matched to a gene: 15. CDR3 in amino acids: CASGIPPVASGTSGANVLTF. As DNA, the CDR3 is TGTGCTAGTGGAATCCCGCCGGTGGCTAGCGGGACCTCTGGGGCCAACGTCCTGACTTTC.

The genes are TRBV6-1 and TRBJ2-1, with D maybe TRBD2 (6 bases). The germline gives CDR1 MNHNS, CDR2 SASEGT. The CDR3 is made up of 15 amino acids. Trimming removed 0 bases from V and 3 bases from J, with 9 bases in between. The DNA for the CDR3 is TGTGCCAGCAGTGAAGCGGGGGGTATCTACAATGAGCAGTTCTTC. Its translation is CASSEAGGIYNEQFF.

In this sample, this clone turned up once. The chain uses TRBV6-5 and TRBJ2-7; no reliable D call. Germline CDR1 and CDR2: MNHEY and SVGAGI. V was pared by 7 bases and J by 6 bases, with 10 bases between. The CDR3 loop spans 11 amino acids. CDR3 amino acids: CASTRLGEQYF. CDR3 DNA: TGTGCCAGCACCCGACTTGGCGAGCAGTACTTC.

The genes are TRBV6-5 and TRBJ1-1, with a tentative D call TRBD1 (6 bases). The V and J ends lost 7 bases and 4 bases respectively, with 16 bases between them. Germline assignment: CDR1 MNHEY and CDR2 SVGAGI. The CDR3 is 14 residues long. The CDR3 sequence: CASIMRGSGTEAFF. Here the CDR3 DNA reads TGTGCCAGCATCATGAGGGGGAGTGGCACTGAAGCTTTCTTT.

The chain couples TRBV10-3 to TRBJ1-1; D is perhaps TRBD1 (6 bases). The germline V gene has CDR1 ENHRY and CDR2 SYGVKD. The CDR3 has 15 amino acids. Trimming left V 2 bases short and J 3 bases short, with 13 bases between. CDR3 sequence: CAISEDKGEDTEAFF. CDR3 DNA sequence: TGTGCCATCAGTGAGGATAAGGGGGAAGACACTGAAGCTTTCTTT.

V is TRBV9 and J is TRBJ2-7, with a tentative D call TRBD2 (7 bases). V dropped 3 bases and J dropped 0 bases, with 16 bases sitting between them. This CDR3 is built from 16 residues. Germline V gene lookup returns CDR1 SGDLS and CDR2 YYNGEE. This CDR3 reads CASSARGGASSYEQYF. The CDR3 DNA reads TGTGCCAGCAGCGCTCGAGGGGGGGCGAGCTCCTACGAGCAGTACTTC.

The rearrangement joins TRBV5-6 to TRBJ1-2; D is uncertain. This CDR3 contains 12 residues. V lost 4 bases and J 1 base, leaving 5 bases between the germline ends. Germline V gene data show CDR1 as SGHDT and CDR2 as YYEEEE. Here the CDR3 reads CASSTSNYGYTF. DNA for the CDR3: TGTGCCAGCAGCACCAGTAACTATGGCTACACCTTC.

The chain uses TRBV27 and TRBJ1-1; the match to TRBD1 covers 8 bases. V lost 1 base to trimming and J lost 4 bases; unmatched junction nucleotides: 2. This CDR3 spans 14 amino acids. Germline CDR1 and CDR2: MNHEY and SMNVEV (reference sequence). CDR3 region: CASSLWTGSTEAFF. CDR3 DNA sequence: TGTGCCAGCAGTTTATGGACAGGGTCCACTGAAGCTTTCTTT.

J is TRBJ1-1 and V is TRBV19; D gene uncertain. Germline CDR1 LNHDA, CDR2 SQIVND (reference sequence). Deletions cut 5 bases from V and 4 bases from J, with 11 bases between. The CDR3 is 13 residues long. CDR3 in DNA: TGTGCCAGTAGTTCGGGGAGGATCACTGAAGCTTTCTTT. It translates to CASSSGRITEAFF.

This clone was seen just once. The gene calls are TRBV11-2 and TRBJ2-1; TRBD2 matches 13 bases. Germline V lookup: CDR1 SGHAT, CDR2 FQNNGV. CDR3 length: 16 residues. Trimming cost V 5 bases and J 9 bases; bases outside gene matches: 10. CDR3 sequence: CASSLTRTSGRVEQFF. CDR3 nucleotide sequence: TGTGCCAGCAGCCTCACCCGGACTAGCGGGAGAGTTGAGCAGTTCTTC.

This clone was seen a handful of times. Other DNA sequences of this sample code for an identical CDR3. The genes are TRBV6-5 and TRBJ2-1, with 7 positions matching TRBD2. The CDR3 contains 15 residues. V was clipped by 7 bases and J by 7 bases; unmatched bases: 13. The germline V gene encodes CDR1 MNHEY and CDR2 SVGAGI. Here the CDR3 reads CASTRRDEGGNEQFF. The DNA of the CDR3 is TGTGCCAGCACCCGTCGGGACGAGGGAGGGAATGAGCAGTTCTTC.

The rearrangement uses TRBV4-2 and TRBJ1-2; 8 bases fit TRBD1. The CDR3 extends over 13 amino acids. Trimming removed 1 base from V and 8 bases from J; junction bases left unmatched: 3. Germline V gene sequence: CDR1 LGHNA, CDR2 YNFKEQ. The CDR3: CASSQVQGAGYTF. DNA of the CDR3: TGTGCCAGCAGCCAAGTGCAGGGGGCGGGCTACACCTTC.

The genes are TRBV6-1 and TRBJ1-2, with 12 bases lining up with TRBD1. This CDR3 spans 17 amino acids. The junction had 11 bases not matched to a gene; V was cut back by 2 bases and J by 7 bases. Germline values: CDR1 MNHNS, CDR2 SASEGT. CDR3 in amino acids: CASSESAGQGARSGYTF. DNA for the CDR3: TGTGCCAGCAGTGAAAGTGCGGGACAGGGGGCGCGTAGTGGCTACACCTTC.

The chain recombines TRBV7-3 with TRBJ2-7; 11 bases match TRBD1. V was pared by 6 bases and J by 6 bases, with 13 bases of the junction left unmatched. The germline gives CDR1 SGHTA, CDR2 FQGTGA. The length of the CDR3 is 16 residues. In DNA form, the CDR3 reads TGTGCCAGCAGACGGACAGGGGGCCCCACGATCTGCGAGCAGTACTTC. This codes for CASRRTGGPTICEQYF.

This clone was seen a few times. The chain uses TRBV19 and TRBJ1-1; D not certain. V was clipped by 1 base and J by 6 bases, with 9 bases between them. The CDR3 contains 13 residues. Germline V CDR1 and CDR2: LNHDA, SQIVND (reference sequence). CDR3 residues: CASSIVGSAEAFF. CDR3 sequence (DNA): TGTGCCAGTAGTATAGTCGGGAGCGCTGAAGCTTTCTTT.

This chain links TRBV6-1 with TRBJ2-5, with 9 bases fitting TRBD2. The CDR3 loop spans 16 amino acids. Germline V gene data show CDR1 as MNHNS and CDR2 as SASEGT. V was clipped by 1 base and J by 4 bases; unmatched bases: 7. CDR3 nucleotides: TGTGCCAGCAGTGAAGTAGCGGGGGCCGCAGGAGAGACCCAGTACTTC. Translated: CASSEVAGAAGETQYF.